Reported below is one T cell receptor (beta chain). This clone's antigen is unknown. Per-base qualities were not stored, and no clone one base away is much larger. In the prospective study, participants were roughly 18 to 95 years old, resided in under 30 geographic areas of the United States, and were enrolled through a virtual design. To assign participants to cohorts, the prospective study relied on clinical history that participants themselves reported in a screening survey and a study questionnaire. In the prospective study, mobile phlebotomists collected whole blood, serum and a nasopharyngeal or oropharyngeal swab from each participant. Over a roughly 2-month period, participants in the prospective study had the option of providing additional blood draws and questionnaires. Before DNA extraction, prospective study blood samples were shipped either frozen or at room temperature. These data belong to a study of blood T cell repertoires in COVID-19 (dated by TCRdb to 2018 to 2021). Turning to the overall study: Samples covering the acute and convalescent phases of COVID-19 were provided by collaborators in the United States, Italy and Spain. The repertoires were released in a freely available public database intended as a resource for research on the immune response to SARS-CoV-2. Deeply sampled blood TCRbeta repertoires from subjects exposed to, actively infected with, or recovered from COVID-19 were included in the dataset. Where available, HLA class I and class II types were obtained from metadata supplied by the sample provider rather than from assay-based typing. A de-identified subject ID, COVID-19 status, age in years and sex were almost always included in the sample metadata. The samples were drawn from two sources: the first 160 participants of the ongoing ImmuneRACE study, and 1,200 or so subjects contributed by 6 global collaborators. The material from the prospective study consisted of cDNA or gDNA derived from T cells, B-cell-depleted T cells, or PBMCs. Study-wide findings and limitations: The amount of clinical and demographic metadata varied by source and participant and was provided uncurated.

From the cysteine through the phenylalanine, the CDR3 covers 14 amino acids. Only CDR3 DNA remains: 42 bases, in frame from the first base. From the germline V gene, CDR1 is MRHNA and CDR2 is SNTAGT. The junction carries 11 bases between V and J, which are trimmed by 3 bases and 4 bases respectively. The immunoSEQ Assay, a bias-controlled multiplex PCR, was used to amplify TCRbeta CDR3 regions from genomic DNA. The authors processed their data as follows. The number of nucleated cells in each sample was estimated by amplification of reference gene primers within the assay. Sequence reads were collapsed and filtered to measure the absolute abundance of every unique TCRbeta CDR3 rearrangement. For each sample, productive Simpson clonality was calculated as the square root of Simpson's diversity index over productive rearrangements. Sourced from immuneACCESS, this table was stored by TCRdb with only in-frame sequences that have V and J called. A share of the clones is absent; for the studies checked, an unresolved V gene accounts for under half, and the remainder has no known explanation. That table gives V, J and clone size, and the DNA gave D and trimming. For this sample there are around 280,000 clones; around 90% appear just once. Clones ranked in the top ten supply about 1.8% of the sample.

The sample comprised PBMCs or T cells enriched from blood (not recorded which). This clonotype originated in a woman between 18 and 29 years old with acute COVID-19. The chain is encoded by TRBV6-4 joined to TRBJ2-3, with no D gene named confidently. The CDR3 reads as follows: CASSEVLDSDTQYF. The DNA sequence is given as TGTGCCAGCAGTGAGGTTCTAGACTCAGATACGCAGTATTTT.